These 3 T cell receptor beta chains were all obtained from the same sample, sequenced in a study of T cell responses to AZD1222 COVID-19 vaccine. Method: immunoSEQ multiplex PCR; TCRdb's copy keeps in-frame clones and lacks some. The sample lists around 65,000 clones, over 80% occurring once. The sequences come from peripheral blood, collected 28 days after the second AZD1222 dose. All receptors come from an adult who received the AZD1222 COVID-19 vaccine.

This chain joins TRBV15 and TRBJ2-1; 7 nucleotides match TRBD2. CDR1 is LNHNV, CDR2 YYDKDF, per germline (reference sequence). V trimming: 8 bases; J trimming: 6 bases; junction bases outside the gene matches: 10. The CDR3 runs to 14 residues. The CDR3 region is CATLGGRGGNEQFF. Written as DNA, the CDR3 is TGTGCCACCTTGGGCGGGAGAGGTGGCAATGAGCAGTTCTTC.

Comments on this clone: Other DNA sequences of this sample code for an identical CDR3. The rearrangement links TRBV3-1 (or the pseudogene TRBV3-2) to TRBJ2-1; unclear D gene. The germline CDR1 and CDR2 sequences are LGHDT and YNNKEL (reference sequence). The CDR3 has 15 amino acids. Deletions cut 4 bases from V and 0 bases from J, with 10 bases between. This CDR3 is CASSPRFSSYNEQFF. The CDR3 DNA reads as TGTGCCAGCAGCCCTAGGTTCTCCTCCTACAATGAGCAGTTCTTC.

The rearrangement joins TRBV11-3 to TRBJ2-1; D might be TRBD1 (5 bases). Per the germline V gene, CDR1 is SGHNT and CDR2 is YENEEA. This CDR3 contains 15 residues. Trimming shortened V by 0 bases and J by 7 bases, and 13 bases separated the two germline ends. The CDR3 loop reads CASSLDAGGANEQFF. CDR3 DNA: TGTGCCAGCAGCTTAGATGCCGGTGGGGCGAATGAGCAGTTCTTC.